This TCR beta chain was captured in a study of cytomegalovirus exposure and HLA in healthy donors. V lost 5 bases and J 0 bases, leaving 14 bases between the germline ends. In germline, CDR1 is MGHRA, CDR2 YSYEKL. The CDR3 covers 16 residues. Healthy bone marrow donors made up the cohort. The PCR used 60 Vbeta and 13 Jbeta primers. The assay was immunoSEQ multiplex PCR, and TCRdb's table has in-frame clones only and misses some. The profile shows 150,000 to 200,000 clones, 80% of them singletons. On this clone: What it binds is unknown.

Study-level findings and limits: Across donors, most TCRs were seen rarely, yet some public ones were widespread. Across donors, sequencing depth was assumed by presence/absence analyses to be roughly uniform.

The gene calls are TRBV4-1 and TRBJ2-4; D call uncertain. This TCR derives from a woman aged 45-65 years in good health and CMV-seronegative. The sample taken for sequencing was PBMCs. DNA of the CDR3: TGCGCCAGCAGCTCCCGGGTTACTCTAGCCAAAAACATTCAGTACTTC. Protein sequence: CASSSRVTLAKNIQYF.